These 3 T cell receptor beta chains were all obtained from the same sample, sequenced in a study of Graves' ophthalmopathy and Graves' hyperthyroidism. Beta-chain TCR CDR3 regions were amplified from RNA transcripts. After a first-round RT-PCR with HTBI primers, a second-round multiplex PCR was run. TCRdb re-called the multiplex PCR reads through MiXCR, storing one row per CDR3 protein. The sample comprises around 1.1 million distinct CDR3 sequences, less than 45% of which are singletons, and approximately 12% rests with the top ten. Sequenced input: peripheral blood or thyroid tissue (not recorded which). The receptors come from an adult man with Graves' hyperthyroidism.

Many counts were recorded for this clonotype. The rearrangement links TRBV7-9 to TRBJ2-7; D is perhaps TRBD1 (6 bases). The CDR3 loop spans 14 amino acids. Germline V gene data show CDR1 as SEHNR and CDR2 as FQNEAQ (reference sequence). The V end was cut by 5 bases, the J end by 4 bases, with 15 bases between. CDR3 sequence reads: CASSVDRLGYEQYF. The CDR3 DNA reads as TGTGCCAGCAGCGTTGACAGGTTAGGGTACGAGCAGTACTTC.

This clonotype has ten or more counts. The rearrangement joins TRBV19 to TRBJ2-2; maybe TRBD1 (5 bases). Between the trimmed V and J ends, which lost 3 bases and 6 bases, there was a span of 11 bases. The CDR3 consists of 14 residues. In germline, CDR1 is LNHDA, CDR2 SQIVND (reference sequence). The CDR3 DNA is TGTGCCAGTAGTATTGGTCAGGGATCCGGGGAGCTGTTTTTT. Protein sequence: CASSIGQGSGELFF.

This chain links TRBV12-3 or TRBV12-4 with TRBJ2-7; D remains unclear. V was trimmed by 2 bases and J by 2 bases, leaving 10 bases between them. The CDR3 length is 14 residues. For the CDR3, the DNA is TGTGCCAGCAGTTTATCGGTCAGAGCCTACGAGCAGTACTTC. Amino acid sequence: CASSLSVRAYEQYF.